This TCR beta chain was retrieved from a study of patients and donors after allogeneic stem cell transplantation. TCRdb redid the calling of the RT-PCR reads with MiXCR, one entry per CDR3 protein. Altogether around 82,000 distinct CDR3 sequences are present, about 5% being singletons, with the ten largest covering 2.5% to 3%. Trimming took 6 bases from V and 7 from J; bases not matched to a gene: 8. The CDR3 extends over 16 amino acids. Germline CDR1 SNHLY, CDR2 FYNNEI. Judged by abundance, this clonotype is medium-sized. This chain connects TRBV2 to TRBJ2-2, with 13 positions matching TRBD2. The clonotype was recovered from a human donor who was either an allogeneic HSCT recipient or a stem cell or donor lymphocyte infusion donor (not recorded which). It is not recorded whose cells these are; they may come from a transplant donor. The sequencing sample was made of blood, either unsorted or a sorted T cell fraction (not recorded which). The CDR3 reads CASRKLAGGAHGELFF. CDR3 in DNA: TGTGCCAGCAGAAAACTAGCGGGGGGGGCTCACGGGGAGCTGTTTTTT.